The present T cell receptor (beta chain) was sequenced within a study of tumor and adjacent non-tumor tissue in lung cancer. Overall study context: Patients comprised eleven to twelve adenocarcinoma, a couple of squamous cell carcinoma and 1 small cell lung cancer. On average, productive TCRbeta reads reached about 4.17 million per sample.

Trimming cost V 4 bases and J 12 bases; bases outside gene matches: 13. This CDR3 is built from 14 residues. The germline CDR1 and CDR2 sequences are SGHAT and FQNNGV. Three rounds of nested PCR, following a modified ARM-PCR protocol, produced the TCRbeta library. Each CDR3 protein gets one entry after TCRdb re-called the multiplex PCR reads with MiXCR. There are approximately 82,000 distinct CDR3 sequences in the sample; 76% occur only once, and around 40% lies in the top ten. No cell sorting was done before RNA was extracted from the tissue. The normal lung tissue was taken more than 3 cm from the tumor edge.

The chain carries TRBV11-2 and TRBJ2-3; 7 nucleotides match TRBD1. The sequence was obtained from a man aged 65 to 85 with non-small cell lung cancer. Sample: distant non-tumor lung tissue. The CDR3 spells CASSSQGFSGTQYF. The CDR3 nucleotides are TGTGCCAGCAGCTCACAGGGGTTTTCAGGTACACAGTATTTT.